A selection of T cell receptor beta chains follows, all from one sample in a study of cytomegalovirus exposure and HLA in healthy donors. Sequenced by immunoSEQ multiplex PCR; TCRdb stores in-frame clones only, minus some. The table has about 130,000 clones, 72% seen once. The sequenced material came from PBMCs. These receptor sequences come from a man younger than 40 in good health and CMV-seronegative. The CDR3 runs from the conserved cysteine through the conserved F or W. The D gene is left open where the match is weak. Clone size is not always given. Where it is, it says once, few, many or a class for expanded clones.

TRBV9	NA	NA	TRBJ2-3	TGTGCCAGCAGCTCACGACAGGAAACAGATACGCAGTATTTT	CASSSRQETDTQYF
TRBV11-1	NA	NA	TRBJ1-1	TGTGCCAGCAGATACCTAGGGGCACTGAAAGCTTTCTTT	CASRYLGALKAFF
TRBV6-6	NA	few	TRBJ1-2	TGTGCCAGCTCTAAATCAGAGGGATTCTATGGCTACACCTTC	CASSKSEGFYGYTF
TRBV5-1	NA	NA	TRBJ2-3	TGCGCCAGCAGCCCCAGGGGCGGCAAAGGGGACACAGATACGCAGTATTTT	CASSPRGGKGDTDTQYF
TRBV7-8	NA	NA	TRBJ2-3	TGTGCCAGCAGCTTGACAACTGGACTGGTCCTGGGGGATACGCAGTATTTT	CASSLTTGLVLGDTQYF
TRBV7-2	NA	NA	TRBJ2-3	TGTGCCAGCAGCCTGGACTTACCCGATACGCAGTATTTT	CASSLDLPDTQYF
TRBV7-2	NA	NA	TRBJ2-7	TGTGCCAGCAGCTTAACCGGGAGCTCCTACGAGCAGTACTTC	CASSLTGSSYEQYF
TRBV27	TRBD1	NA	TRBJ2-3	TGTGCCAGCAGTTTTACAGGGGGGTCCACAGATACGCAGTATTTT	CASSFTGGSTDTQYF
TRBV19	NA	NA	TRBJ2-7	TGTGCCAGTAGTATAGATTTCGAGGGGGACGAGCAGTACTTC	CASSIDFEGDEQYF
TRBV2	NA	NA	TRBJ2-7	TGTGCCAGCACCCAAACAGGGCCATCCTACGAGCAGTACTTC	CASTQTGPSYEQYF
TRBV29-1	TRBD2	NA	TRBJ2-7	TGCAGCGTTTCCAAGACTAGCGGGGCCTACGAGCAGTACTTC	CSVSKTSGAYEQYF
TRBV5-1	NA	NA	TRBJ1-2	TGCGCCAGCAGCTTCTCGTCCGGTATCAAGGGCTACACCTTC	CASSFSSGIKGYTF
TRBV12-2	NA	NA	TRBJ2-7	TGTGCAAGTCGCTTAGCGGAAAGGTCGGGACTGAGAACCTACGAGCAGTACTTC	CASRLAERSGLRTYEQYF
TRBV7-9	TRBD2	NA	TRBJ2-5	TGTGCCAGCAGCCTAGGGAGGGTGGGATTGCGAGAGACCCAGTACTTC	CASSLGRVGLRETQYF
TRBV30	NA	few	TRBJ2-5	TGTGCCTGGTTCCGACACTGGGAGACCCAGTACTTC	CAWFRHWETQYF
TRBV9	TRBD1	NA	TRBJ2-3	TGTGCCAGCAGCGTATGGGGGACAGGGTCCGATACGCAGTATTTT	CASSVWGTGSDTQYF
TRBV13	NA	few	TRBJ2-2	TGTGCCAGCAGCTTAGGAACTTACACCGGGGAGCTGTTTTTT	CASSLGTYTGELFF
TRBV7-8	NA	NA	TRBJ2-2	TGTGCCAGCAGCCTCGCCGGGGAGCTGTTTTTT	CASSLAGELFF
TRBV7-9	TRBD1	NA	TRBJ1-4	TGTGCCGGACAGGCAGGGGGCGAAAAACTGTTTTTT	CAGQAGGEKLFF
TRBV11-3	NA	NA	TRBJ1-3	TGTGCCAGCAGCTTTCTCGGGAAGTCTGGAAACACCATATATTTT	CASSFLGKSGNTIYF
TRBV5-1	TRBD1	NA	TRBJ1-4	TGCGCCAGCAGCAGTCACAGGGGGAGGAGTGAAAAACTGTTTTTT	CASSSHRGRSEKLFF
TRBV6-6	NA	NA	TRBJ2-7	TGTGCCAGCAGTACTGGACAGTCCTACGAGCAGTACTTC	CASSTGQSYEQYF
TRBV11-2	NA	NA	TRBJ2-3	TGTGCCAGCACGCTAATCACAGATACGCAGTATTTT	CASTLITDTQYF
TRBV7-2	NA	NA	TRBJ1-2	TGTGCCAGCAGCTTGAGGGCGGAATTTAACTATGGCTACACCTTC	CASSLRAEFNYGYTF
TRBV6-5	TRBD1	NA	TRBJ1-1	TGTGCCAGCAGTGACGGGACAGTTGGAGCTTTCTTT	CASSDGTVGAFF
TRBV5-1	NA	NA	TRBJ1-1	TGCGCCAGCAGCAAGGAGATGAACACTGAAGCTTTCTTT	CASSKEMNTEAFF
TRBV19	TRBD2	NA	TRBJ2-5	TGTGCCAGTAGTACCTTAGCGGGGGGGCAAGAGACCCAGTACTTC	CASSTLAGGQETQYF
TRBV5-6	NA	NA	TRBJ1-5	TGTGCCAGCAGCTTGGGAGGAGGCCAGCCCAATCAGCCCCAGCATTTT	CASSLGGGQPNQPQHF
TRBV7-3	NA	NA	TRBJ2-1	TGTGCCAGCAGCTTGACGAGGAATGAGCAGTTCTTC	CASSLTRNEQFF
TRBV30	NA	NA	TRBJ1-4	TGTGCCTGGAGTTCACAGGCGTCGGGTGGACCACTGTTTTTT	CAWSSQASGGPLFF
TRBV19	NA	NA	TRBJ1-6	TGTGCCAGTAGTATAGCCCAGGGGCAGGTGATACGGAATTCACCCCTCCACTTT	CASSIAQGQVIRNSPLHF
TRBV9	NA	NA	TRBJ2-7	TGTGCCAGCAGCGTAGGCAGGGGACGCTTTGAGGACGAGCAGTACTTC	CASSVGRGRFEDEQYF
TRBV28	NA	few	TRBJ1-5	TGTGCCAGTAACCCGGGGGGGCAGCCCCAGCATTTT	CASNPGGQPQHF
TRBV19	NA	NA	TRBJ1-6	TGTGCCAGTAGTTCTGCGTACCTTAGACCCCTCCACTTT	CASSSAYLRPLHF
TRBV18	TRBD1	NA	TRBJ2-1	TGTGCCAGCTCACCACCTGTCAGGGGGCTCAATGAGCAGTTCTTC	CASSPPVRGLNEQFF
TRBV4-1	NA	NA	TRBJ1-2	TGCGCCAGCAGCCAAGTGAAGGAGGGATCATATGGCTACACCTTC	CASSQVKEGSYGYTF
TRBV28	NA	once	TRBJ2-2	TGTGCCAGCATAGGGGATGTTGGGGAGCTGTTTTTT	CASIGDVGELFF
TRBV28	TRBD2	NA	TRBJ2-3	TGTGCCAGCAGTACCCAGACTAGCCCGCGGGATACGCAGTATTTT	CASSTQTSPRDTQYF
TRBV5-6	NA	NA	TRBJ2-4	TGTGCCAGCAGCTTGGACAGGGTGGCCAAAAACATTCAGTACTTC	CASSLDRVAKNIQYF
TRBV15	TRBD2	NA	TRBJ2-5	TGTGCCACCAGCAGAGATCGTTCTAGCGGGGCGACTCAAGAGACCCAGTACTTC	CATSRDRSSGATQETQYF
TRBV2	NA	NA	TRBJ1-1	TGTGCCAGCAGTTATTCCAGGGCGGACACTGAAGCTTTCTTT	CASSYSRADTEAFF
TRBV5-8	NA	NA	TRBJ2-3	TGTGCCAGCAGCTTTTTGACAGCCCTAGGGACAGATACGCAGTATTTT	CASSFLTALGTDTQYF
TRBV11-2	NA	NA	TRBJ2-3	TGTGCCAGCAGCTTAGTGTTTGGCCACACAGATACGCAGTATTTT	CASSLVFGHTDTQYF
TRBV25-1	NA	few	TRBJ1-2	TGTGCCAGCAGTGAACGGGGGGGAGTCTATGGCTACACCTTC	CASSERGGVYGYTF
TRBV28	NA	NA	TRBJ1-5	TGTGCCAGCAGGACAGGTAATAGCAATCAGCCCCAGCATTTT	CASRTGNSNQPQHF
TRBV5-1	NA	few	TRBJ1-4	TGCGCCAGCAGGGAGAGAGTGAATGAAAAACTGTTTTTT	CASRERVNEKLFF
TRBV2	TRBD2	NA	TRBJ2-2	TGTGCCAGCAGTCTACCAGCGGGGGTCCCGAACACCGGGGAGCTGTTTTTT	CASSLPAGVPNTGELFF
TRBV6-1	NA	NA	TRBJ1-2	TGTGCCAGCAGTGAATGGGAGGTTGGCTACACCTTC	CASSEWEVGYTF
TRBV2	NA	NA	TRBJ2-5	TGTGCCAGCAGTGAAGAGCTAACCGTGACCCAGTACTTC	CASSEELTVTQYF
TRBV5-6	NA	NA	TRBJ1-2	TGTGCCAGCGGTGAGGGGGGGGATGGCTACACCTTC	CASGEGGDGYTF
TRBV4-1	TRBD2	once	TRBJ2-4	TGCGCCAGCAGCCAAACTAGCGGGGGGGCAGGCATTCAGTACTTC	CASSQTSGGAGIQYF
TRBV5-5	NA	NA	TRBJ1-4	TGTGCCAGCAGCTACGGTATTGCAACTAATGAAAAACTGTTTTTT	CASSYGIATNEKLFF
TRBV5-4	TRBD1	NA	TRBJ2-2	TGTGCCAGCGGGCTACTGGGACAGACCACCGGGGAGCTGTTTTTT	CASGLLGQTTGELFF
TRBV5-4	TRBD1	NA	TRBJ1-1	TGTGCCAGCAGCGGTGGACAGGGTGGGCCCGAAGCTTTCTTT	CASSGGQGGPEAFF
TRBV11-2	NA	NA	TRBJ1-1	TGTGCCAGCAGCCTAACAGGGACGTGGGAAGCTTTCTTT	CASSLTGTWEAFF